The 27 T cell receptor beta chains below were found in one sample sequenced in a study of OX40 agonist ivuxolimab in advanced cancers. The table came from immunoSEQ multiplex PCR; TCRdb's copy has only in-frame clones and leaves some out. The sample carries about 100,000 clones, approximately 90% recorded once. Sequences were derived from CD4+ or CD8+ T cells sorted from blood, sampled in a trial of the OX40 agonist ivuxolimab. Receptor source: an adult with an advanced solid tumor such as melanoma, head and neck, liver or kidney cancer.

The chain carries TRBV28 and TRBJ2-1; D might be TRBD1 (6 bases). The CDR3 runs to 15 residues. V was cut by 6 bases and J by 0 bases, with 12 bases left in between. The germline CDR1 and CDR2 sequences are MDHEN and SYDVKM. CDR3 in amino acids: CASRPGTNSYNEQFF. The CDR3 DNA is TGTGCCAGCAGACCCGGGACAAACTCCTACAATGAGCAGTTCTTC. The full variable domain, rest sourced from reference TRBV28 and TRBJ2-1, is DVKVTQSSRYLVKRTGEKVFLECVQDMDHENMFWYRQDPGLGLRLIYFSYDVKMKEKGDIPEGYSVSREKKERFSLILESASTNQTSMYLCASRPGTNSYNEQFFGPGTRLTVL.

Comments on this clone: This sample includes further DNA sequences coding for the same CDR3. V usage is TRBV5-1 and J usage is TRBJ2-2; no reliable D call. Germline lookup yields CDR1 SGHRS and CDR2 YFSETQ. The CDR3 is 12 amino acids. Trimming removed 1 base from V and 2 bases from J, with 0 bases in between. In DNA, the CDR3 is TGCGCCAGCAGCTTGAACACCGGGGAGCTGTTTTTT. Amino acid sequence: CASSLNTGELFF.

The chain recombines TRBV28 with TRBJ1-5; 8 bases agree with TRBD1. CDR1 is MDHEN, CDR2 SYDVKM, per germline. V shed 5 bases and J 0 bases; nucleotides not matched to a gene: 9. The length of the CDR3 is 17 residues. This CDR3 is CASSILGTGFSNQPQHF. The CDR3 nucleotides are TGTGCCAGCAGTATCCTAGGGACAGGCTTTAGCAATCAGCCCCAGCATTTT.

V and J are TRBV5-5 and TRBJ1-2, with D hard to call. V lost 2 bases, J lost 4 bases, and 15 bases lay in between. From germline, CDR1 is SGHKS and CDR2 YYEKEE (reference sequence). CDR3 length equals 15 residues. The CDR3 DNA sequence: TGTGCCAGCAGCTTATCGGCAGGAGGTGGCTATGGCTACACCTTC. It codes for CASSLSAGGGYGYTF.

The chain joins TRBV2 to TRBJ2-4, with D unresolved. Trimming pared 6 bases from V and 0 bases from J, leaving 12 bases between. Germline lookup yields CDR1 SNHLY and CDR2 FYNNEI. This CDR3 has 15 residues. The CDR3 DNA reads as TGTGCCAGCAGATCAACATCCCTAGCCAAAAACATTCAGTACTTC. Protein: CASRSTSLAKNIQYF.

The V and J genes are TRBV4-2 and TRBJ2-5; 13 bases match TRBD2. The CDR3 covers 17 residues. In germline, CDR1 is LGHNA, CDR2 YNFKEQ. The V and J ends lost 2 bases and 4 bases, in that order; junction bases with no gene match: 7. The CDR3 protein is CASSQSKLAGGAETQYF. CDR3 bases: TGTGCCAGCAGCCAATCTAAACTAGCGGGAGGGGCAGAGACCCAGTACTTC.

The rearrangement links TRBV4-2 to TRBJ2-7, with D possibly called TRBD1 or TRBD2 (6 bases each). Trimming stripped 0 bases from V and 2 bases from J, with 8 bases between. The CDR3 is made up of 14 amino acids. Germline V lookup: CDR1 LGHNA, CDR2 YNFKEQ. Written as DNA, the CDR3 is TGTGCCAGCAGCCAAGACGGGGGCCCCTACGAGCAGTACTTC. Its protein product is CASSQDGGPYEQYF.

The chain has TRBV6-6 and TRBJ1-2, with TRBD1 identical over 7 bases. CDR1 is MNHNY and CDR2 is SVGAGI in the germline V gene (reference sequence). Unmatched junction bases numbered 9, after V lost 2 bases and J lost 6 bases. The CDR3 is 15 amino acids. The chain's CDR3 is CASSYDQQGFHGYTF. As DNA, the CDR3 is TGTGCCAGCAGTTACGACCAACAGGGGTTCCATGGCTACACCTTC.

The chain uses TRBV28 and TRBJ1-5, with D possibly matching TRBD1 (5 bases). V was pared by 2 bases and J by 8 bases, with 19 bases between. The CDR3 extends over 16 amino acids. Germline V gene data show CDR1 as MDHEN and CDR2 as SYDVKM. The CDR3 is CASSLISGGRLEPQHF. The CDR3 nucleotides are TGTGCCAGCAGTTTAATATCTGGGGGACGGCTGGAGCCCCAGCATTTT.

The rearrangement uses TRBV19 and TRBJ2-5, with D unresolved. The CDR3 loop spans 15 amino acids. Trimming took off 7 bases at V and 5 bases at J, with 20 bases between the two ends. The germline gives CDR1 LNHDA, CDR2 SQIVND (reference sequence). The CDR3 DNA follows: TGTGCCAGTACCCCACATCCAGCAGCATGGGAGACCCAGTACTTC. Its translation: CASTPHPAAWETQYF.

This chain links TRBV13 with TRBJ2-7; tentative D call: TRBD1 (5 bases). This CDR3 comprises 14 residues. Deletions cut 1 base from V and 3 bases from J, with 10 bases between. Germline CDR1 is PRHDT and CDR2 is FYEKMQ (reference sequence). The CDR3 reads CASSLDGRDYEQYF. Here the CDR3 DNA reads TGTGCCAGCAGCTTAGATGGCAGGGACTACGAGCAGTACTTC.

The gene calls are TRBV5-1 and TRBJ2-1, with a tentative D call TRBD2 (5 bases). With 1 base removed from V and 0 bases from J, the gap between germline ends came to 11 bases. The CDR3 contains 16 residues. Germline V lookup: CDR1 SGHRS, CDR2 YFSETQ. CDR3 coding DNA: TGCGCCAGCAGCTTGAGTAGCGTTAGCTCCTACAATGAGCAGTTCTTC. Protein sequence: CASSLSSVSSYNEQFF.

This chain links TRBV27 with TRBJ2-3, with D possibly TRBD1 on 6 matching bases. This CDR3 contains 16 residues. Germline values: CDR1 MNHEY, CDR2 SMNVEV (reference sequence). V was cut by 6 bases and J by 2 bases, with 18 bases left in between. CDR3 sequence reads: CASSSRTVSITDTQYF. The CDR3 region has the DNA TGTGCCAGCAGCTCCCGGACAGTTTCCATCACAGATACGCAGTATTTT.

In DNA form, the CDR3 reads TGTGCCAGCAGCTTGGTTGGAAAGAACACTGAAGCTTTCTTT. It codes for CASSLVGKNTEAFF. V is TRBV5-6 and J is TRBJ1-1; D remains unclear. Germline loops: CDR1 SGHDT, CDR2 YYEEEE. The CDR3 consists of 14 residues. The V end lost 0 bases, the J end lost 1 base, and 7 bases lay between the germline ends.

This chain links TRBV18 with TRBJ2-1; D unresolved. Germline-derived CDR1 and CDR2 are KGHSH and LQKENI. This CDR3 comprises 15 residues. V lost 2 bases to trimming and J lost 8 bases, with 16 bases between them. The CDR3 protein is CASSPTAAGRDEQFF. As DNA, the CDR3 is TGTGCCAGCTCACCAACGGCGGCAGGTCGGGATGAGCAGTTCTTC.

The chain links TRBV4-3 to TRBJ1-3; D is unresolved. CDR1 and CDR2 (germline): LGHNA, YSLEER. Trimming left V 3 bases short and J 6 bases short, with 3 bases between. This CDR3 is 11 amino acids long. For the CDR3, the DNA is TGCGCCAGCAGCCAGGAAAACACCATATATTTT. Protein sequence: CASSQENTIYF.

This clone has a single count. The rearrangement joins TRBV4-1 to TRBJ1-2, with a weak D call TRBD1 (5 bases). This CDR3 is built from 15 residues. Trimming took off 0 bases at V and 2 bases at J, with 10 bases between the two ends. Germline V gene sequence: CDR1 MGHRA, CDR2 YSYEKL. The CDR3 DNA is TGCGCCAGCAGCCAAGAAGGGACCCTCAACTATGGCTACACCTTC. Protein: CASSQEGTLNYGYTF.

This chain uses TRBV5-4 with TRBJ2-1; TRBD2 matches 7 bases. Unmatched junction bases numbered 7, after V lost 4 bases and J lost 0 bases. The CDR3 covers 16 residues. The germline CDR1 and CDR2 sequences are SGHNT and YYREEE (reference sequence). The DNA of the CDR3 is TGTGCCAGCAGCGGCCCGCGGGGGAGCTCCTACAATGAGCAGTTCTTC. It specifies CASSGPRGSSYNEQFF.

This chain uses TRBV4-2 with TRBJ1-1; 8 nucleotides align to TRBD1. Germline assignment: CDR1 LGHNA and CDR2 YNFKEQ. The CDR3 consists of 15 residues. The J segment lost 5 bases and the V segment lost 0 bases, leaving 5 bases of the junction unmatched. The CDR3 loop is CASSQDWRTGTEAFF. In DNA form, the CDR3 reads TGTGCCAGCAGCCAAGATTGGCGGACAGGGACTGAAGCTTTCTTT.

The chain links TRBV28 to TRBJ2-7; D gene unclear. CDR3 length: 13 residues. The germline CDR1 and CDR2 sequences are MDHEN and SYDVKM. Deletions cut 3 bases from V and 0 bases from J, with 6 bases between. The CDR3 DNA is TGTGCCAGCAGTTTTCCCCCCTCCTACGAGCAGTACTTC. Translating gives CASSFPPSYEQYF.

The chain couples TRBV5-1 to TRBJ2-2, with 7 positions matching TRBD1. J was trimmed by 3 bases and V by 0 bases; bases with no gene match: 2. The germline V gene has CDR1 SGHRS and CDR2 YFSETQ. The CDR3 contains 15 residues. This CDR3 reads CASSLGQGHTGELFF. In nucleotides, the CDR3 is TGCGCCAGCAGCTTGGGACAGGGCCACACCGGGGAGCTGTTTTTT.

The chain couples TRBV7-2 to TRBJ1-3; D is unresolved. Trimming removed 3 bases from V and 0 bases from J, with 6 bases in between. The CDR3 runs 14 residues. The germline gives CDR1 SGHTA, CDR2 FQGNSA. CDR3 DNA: TGTGCCAGCAGCTTGCGAATCTCTGGAAACACCATATATTTT. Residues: CASSLRISGNTIYF.

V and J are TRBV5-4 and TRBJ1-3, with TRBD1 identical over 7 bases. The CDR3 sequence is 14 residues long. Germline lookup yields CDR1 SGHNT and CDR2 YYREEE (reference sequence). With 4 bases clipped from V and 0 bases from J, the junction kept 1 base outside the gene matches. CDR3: CASSRDSSGNTIYF. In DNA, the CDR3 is TGTGCCAGCAGCCGGGACAGCTCTGGAAACACCATATATTTT.

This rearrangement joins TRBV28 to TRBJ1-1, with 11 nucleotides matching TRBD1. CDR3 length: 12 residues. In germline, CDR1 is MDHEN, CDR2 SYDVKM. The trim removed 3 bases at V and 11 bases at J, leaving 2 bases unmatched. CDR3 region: CASSFGDRGAFF. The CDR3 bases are TGTGCCAGCAGTTTCGGGGACAGGGGGGCTTTCTTT.

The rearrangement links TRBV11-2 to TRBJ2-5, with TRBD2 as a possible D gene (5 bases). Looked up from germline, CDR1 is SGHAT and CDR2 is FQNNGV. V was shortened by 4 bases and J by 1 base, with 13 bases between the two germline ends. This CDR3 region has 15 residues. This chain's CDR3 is CASSSGNRAQETQYF. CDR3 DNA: TGTGCCAGCAGCTCGGGGAATCGGGCCCAAGAGACCCAGTACTTC.

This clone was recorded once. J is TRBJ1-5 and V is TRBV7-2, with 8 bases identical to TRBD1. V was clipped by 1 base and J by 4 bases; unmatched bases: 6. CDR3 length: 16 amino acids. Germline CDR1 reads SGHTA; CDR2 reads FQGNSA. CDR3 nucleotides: TGTGCCAGCAGCTTAGTGCAGGGGGCAGGTAATCAGCCCCAGCATTTT. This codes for CASSLVQGAGNQPQHF.

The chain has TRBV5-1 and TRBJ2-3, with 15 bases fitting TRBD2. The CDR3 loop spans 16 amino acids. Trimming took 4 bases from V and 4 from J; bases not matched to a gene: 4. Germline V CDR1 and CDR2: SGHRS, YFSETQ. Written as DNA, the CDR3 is TGCGCCAGCAGCCCATGGACTAGCGGGAGGGCAGATACGCAGTATTTT. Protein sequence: CASSPWTSGRADTQYF.